This TCR beta chain stems from a study of cytomegalovirus exposure and HLA in healthy donors. The PCR had 60 Vbeta and 13 Jbeta primers. TCRdb's table, derived via immunoSEQ multiplex PCR, lists solely in-frame clones and lacks some. The repertoire consists of roughly 130,000 clones, with 74% occurring once and the leading ten covering 5.8%. Overall study findings and caveats: What was likely a sequencing artifact was a cluster of highly shared sequence variants.

V shed 7 bases and J shed 5 bases, with 17 bases lying between them. The CDR3 has 14 residues. The germline V gene has CDR1 MNHNY and CDR2 SVGAGI (reference sequence). About this clone: The antigen is not known.

The sequencing sample was made of PBMCs. V gene TRBV6-6 combines with J gene TRBJ2-5; D may be TRBD2 (5 bases). This clonotype was sampled from a woman aged 45-59 years in good health and CMV-seropositive. CDR3 loop: CASTPRGASETQYF. The CDR3 DNA is TGTGCCAGCACTCCACGGGGAGCCTCGGAGACCCAGTACTTC.